This entry lists 27 T cell receptor beta chains sequenced from one sample in a study of T cell changes during pregnancy in multiple sclerosis. Method: immunoSEQ multiplex PCR; TCRdb's copy keeps in-frame clones and lacks some. The table records tens of thousands of clones, under 90% of them present only once. Material: CD8+ T cells from peripheral blood mononuclear cells, obtained after pregnancy. The source is a female donor with multiple sclerosis, enrolled in a pregnancy study.

CDR3 amino acids: CASSPPGTSNEKLFF. DNA for the CDR3: TGTGCCAGCAGCCCCCCGGGGACAAGTAATGAAAAACTGTTTTTT. The V gene is TRBV7-9, the J gene TRBJ1-4; D perhaps matches TRBD1 (6 bases). The length of the CDR3 is 15 residues. V lost 5 bases and J 4 bases, leaving 14 bases between the germline ends. CDR1 SEHNR and CDR2 FQNEAQ come from the germline V gene (reference sequence). Based on the CDR3 plus reference TRBV7-9 and TRBJ1-4, the full variable domain is DTGVSQNPRHKITKRGQNVTFRCDPISEHNRLYWYRQTLGQGPEFLTYFQNEAQLEKSRLLSDRFSAERPKGSFSTLEIQRTEQGDSAMYLCASSPPGTSNEKLFFGSGTQLSVL.

The J gene is TRBJ1-2, the V gene TRBV5-4, with a weak D call TRBD1 (6 bases). This CDR3 is built from 16 residues. Trimming stripped 4 bases from V and 0 bases from J, with 16 bases between. CDR1 is SGHNT, CDR2 YYREEE, per germline (reference sequence). In DNA form, the CDR3 reads TGTGCCAGCAGCCCCCGGTGGGGGGGCCCTAACTATGGCTACACCTTC. Translating gives CASSPRWGGPNYGYTF.

The gene calls are TRBV7-3 and TRBJ2-5, with 8 bases lining up with TRBD2. This CDR3 is built from 15 residues. Germline trimming cut 3 bases from V and 4 bases from J; bases unmatched to any gene: 7. The germline V gene encodes CDR1 SGHTA and CDR2 FQGTGA. CDR3 coding DNA: TGTGCCAGCAGCTTCGAACCGGGACTAGGAGAGACCCAGTACTTC. Translated: CASSFEPGLGETQYF.

J is TRBJ1-4 and V is TRBV7-2; D is unresolved. The CDR3 extends over 11 amino acids. The germline V gene has CDR1 SGHTA and CDR2 FQGNSA. Trimming removed 4 bases at V and 15 bases at J, with 12 bases between. The CDR3 DNA sequence: TGTGCCAGCAGCTCATCATCGGGGATGTTTTTT. This translates into CASSSSSGMFF.

The chain joins TRBV18 to TRBJ2-5; D ambiguous. The CDR3 is 14 amino acids. Germline values: CDR1 KGHSH, CDR2 LQKENI. V was shortened by 0 bases and J by 5 bases, with 10 bases between the two germline ends. This CDR3 is CASSPPDVRETQYF. The CDR3, as DNA: TGTGCCAGCTCACCACCCGATGTCCGGGAGACCCAGTACTTC.

The V gene is TRBV9, the J gene TRBJ1-1; no reliable D call. The CDR3 loop spans 15 amino acids. Trimming left V 4 bases short and J 8 bases short, with 21 bases between. Germline CDR1 is SGDLS and CDR2 is YYNGEE. Here the CDR3 DNA reads TGTGCCAGCAGCCCCCGAGGAGGGAGGGCTAAAGAAGCTTTCTTT. Protein: CASSPRGGRAKEAFF.

This clone was counted between two and nine times. The gene calls are TRBV5-6 and TRBJ1-1; D is ambiguous. Germline V CDR1 and CDR2: SGHDT, YYEEEE. Between the trimmed V and J ends, which lost 0 bases and 7 bases, there was a span of 7 bases. The CDR3 extends over 12 amino acids. CDR3 nucleotides: TGTGCCAGCAGCTTGGGTTCCTTTGAAGCTTTCTTT. Amino acid sequence: CASSLGSFEAFF.

This chain uses TRBV9 with TRBJ1-2; 8 bases match TRBD1. Germline V gene sequence: CDR1 SGDLS, CDR2 YYNGEE. This CDR3 has 14 residues. The trim removed 4 bases at V and 7 bases at J, leaving 9 bases unmatched. CDR3 bases: TGTGCCAGCAGCCTCCCGGGACAGGAACTTGGCTACACCTTC. The encoded protein is CASSLPGQELGYTF. The full variable domain, completed using reference TRBV9 and TRBJ1-2, is DSGVTQTPKHLITATGQRVTLRCSPRSGDLSVYWYQQSLDQGLQFLIQYYNGEERAKGNILERFSAQQFPDLHSELNLSSLELGDSALYFCASSLPGQELGYTFGSGTRLTVV.

V gene TRBV30 combines with J gene TRBJ2-7; D is ambiguous. The CDR3 consists of 14 residues. CDR1 GTSNPN and CDR2 SVGIG come from the germline V gene (reference sequence). Trimming shortened V by 4 bases and J by 0 bases, and 13 bases separated the two germline ends. The CDR3 sequence: CAWTLRGFSYEQYF. CDR3 DNA sequence: TGTGCCTGGACCCTACGCGGCTTCTCCTACGAGCAGTACTTC.

The chain employs TRBV21-1 and TRBJ1-1; the D call in the table, TRBD1, was not verified against the DNA. TRBV21-1 is listed as a pseudogene. This CDR3 contains 14 residues. The CDR3 here is CASSKDDRNTEAFF. CDR3 DNA: TGTGCCAGCAGCAAGGACGACAGAAACACTGAAGCTTTCTTT.

CDR3 nucleotides: TGTGCCAGCAGCCCGGTGGACAGGGGAGATGGCTACACCTTC. Residues: CASSPVDRGDGYTF. This chain connects TRBV5-8 to TRBJ1-2, with 9 bases aligning to TRBD1. Germline CDR1 is SGHTS and CDR2 is YDEGEE. The CDR3 totals 14 residues. With 4 bases clipped from V and 6 bases from J, the junction kept 7 bases outside the gene matches.

This chain uses TRBV9 with TRBJ1-1; a possible D gene is TRBD1 (5 bases). The ends were cut back, 7 bases at V and 6 bases at J, with 13 bases in the middle. The CDR3 contains 12 residues. Germline assignment: CDR1 SGDLS and CDR2 YYNGEE. CDR3 protein: CASAGPLAEAFF. CDR3 nucleotides: TGTGCCAGCGCGGGGCCGCTGGCTGAAGCTTTCTTT.

The sample holds one count of this clone. This chain connects TRBV9 to TRBJ2-2; 12 bases agree with TRBD2. The V segment lost 4 bases and the J segment 6 bases; nucleotides outside the gene matches: 10. The CDR3 sequence is 17 residues long. The germline V gene encodes CDR1 SGDLS and CDR2 YYNGEE. The CDR3 loop is CASSPRLAGDWAGELFF. The CDR3 nucleotides are TGTGCCAGCAGCCCAAGACTAGCGGGGGATTGGGCCGGGGAGCTGTTTTTT.

The chain carries TRBV9 and TRBJ2-2, with TRBD1 matching over 7 bases. There are 15 residues in the CDR3. J was trimmed by 6 bases and V by 0 bases; bases with no gene match: 5. Germline CDR1 SGDLS, CDR2 YYNGEE. CDR3 loop: CASSVGGGGAGELFF. The CDR3 DNA sequence: TGTGCCAGCAGCGTAGGAGGGGGCGGCGCCGGGGAGCTGTTTTTT.

This chain joins TRBV19 and TRBJ2-2, with 7 bases lining up with TRBD2. V was clipped by 11 bases and J by 8 bases; unmatched bases: 5. There are 11 residues in the CDR3. The germline V gene encodes CDR1 LNHDA and CDR2 SQIVND (reference sequence). The CDR3 reads CALTGGGELFF. The DNA for the CDR3 is TGTGCCCTCACGGGGGGAGGGGAGCTGTTTTTT.

The J gene is TRBJ1-2, the V gene TRBV29-1; D is undetermined. CDR1 is SQVTM, CDR2 ANQGSEA, per germline. V lost 3 bases and J 2 bases, leaving 22 bases between the germline ends. The CDR3 length is 17 residues. The CDR3 bases are TGCAGCGTTGAGGGCGAGGAGGGTAGGAGTCGAAACTATGGCTACACCTTC. This translates into CSVEGEEGRSRNYGYTF.

The chain is built from TRBV10-3 and TRBJ1-2; 7 bases match TRBD1. Germline loops: CDR1 ENHRY, CDR2 SYGVKD. V gave up 6 bases and J gave up 7 bases; unmatched junction bases: 5. There are 12 residues in the CDR3. For the CDR3, the DNA is TGTGCCATCAGCGGAGACAGGGTTGGCTACACCTTC. Translated: CAISGDRVGYTF.

This chain connects TRBV7-6 to TRBJ2-2; 10 bases align to TRBD1. With 3 bases clipped from V and 3 bases from J, the junction kept 4 bases outside the gene matches. This CDR3 is 16 amino acids long. CDR1 and CDR2 (germline): SGHVS, FNYEAQ. The CDR3 spells CASSFPGTGDTGELFF. CDR3 DNA sequence: TGTGCCAGCAGCTTCCCCGGGACAGGGGACACCGGGGAGCTGTTTTTT.

The chain joins TRBV10-3 to TRBJ2-7, with D perhaps TRBD1 (5 bases). CDR1 and CDR2 from the germline V gene are ENHRY and SYGVKD. Trimming pared 2 bases from V and 1 base from J, leaving 15 bases between. The CDR3 is made up of 16 amino acids. The CDR3 nucleotides read TGTGCCATCAGTGAGGCGCAGGGTATTCGGTCCTACGAGCAGTACTTC. Translated, it gives CAISEAQGIRSYEQYF.

The chain employs TRBV2 and TRBJ2-5; possible D gene TRBD2, 5 bases. The CDR3 totals 14 residues. V lost 7 bases and J 2 bases, leaving 14 bases between the germline ends. CDR1 and CDR2 from the germline V gene are SNHLY and FYNNEI. CDR3 residues: CASIGLALQETQYF. The CDR3, as DNA: TGTGCCAGCATCGGCCTAGCCCTTCAAGAGACCCAGTACTTC.

The chain has TRBV9 and TRBJ2-1; 8 nucleotides match TRBD2. The CDR3 has 14 residues. The ends lost 3 bases at V and 8 bases at J; junction bases unmatched: 7. Germline V gene sequence: CDR1 SGDLS, CDR2 YYNGEE. CDR3: CASSAQRGRDEQFF. The CDR3 DNA follows: TGTGCCAGCAGCGCCCAGCGGGGGCGGGATGAGCAGTTCTTC.

Only a few counts were recorded for this clone. This chain joins TRBV4-3 and TRBJ1-2, with 7 bases that match TRBD1. J gave up 4 bases and V 4 bases, and 12 bases lay outside the gene matches. Germline CDR1 LGHNA, CDR2 YSLEER. The CDR3 extends over 16 amino acids. CDR3 coding DNA: TGCGCCAGCAGCCCAGCCGGACAGGACGGGGCCTATGGCTACACCTTC. It encodes CASSPAGQDGAYGYTF.

By share, this clone counts as medium-sized. CDR3 DNA sequence: TGTGCTACAGGACAGGGGCTTGTAAAGAAGTACTTC. Protein product: CATGQGLVKKYF. This chain uses TRBV27 with TRBJ2-7; TRBD1 aligns across 9 bases. CDR3 length: 12 residues. The germline CDR1 and CDR2 sequences are MNHEY and SMNVEV (reference sequence).

The V gene is TRBV11-2, the J gene TRBJ1-6; TRBD1 matches at 8 bases. J gave up 9 bases and V 7 bases, and 5 bases lay outside the gene matches. Per the germline V gene, CDR1 is SGHAT and CDR2 is FQNNGV. The CDR3 totals 13 residues. The CDR3 is CASKTGGGSPLHF. DNA of the CDR3: TGTGCCAGCAAAACAGGGGGGGGTTCACCCCTCCACTTT.

The chain has TRBV9 and TRBJ1-1; D gene unclear. V was shortened by 0 bases and J by 1 base, with 10 bases between the two germline ends. The germline V gene encodes CDR1 SGDLS and CDR2 YYNGEE. CDR3 length: 15 amino acids. CDR3 amino acids: CASSVGGSPNTEAFF. CDR3 DNA sequence: TGTGCCAGCAGCGTAGGAGGCAGTCCGAACACTGAAGCTTTCTTT.

V is TRBV6-4 and J is TRBJ2-2; D not resolved. Germline V lookup: CDR1 MRHNA, CDR2 SNTAGT. Trimming cost V 0 bases and J 0 bases, with 8 bases left between them. This CDR3 is 16 amino acids long. The CDR3 sequence is CASSDSVAANTGELFF. CDR3 sequence (DNA): TGTGCCAGCAGTGACTCGGTGGCGGCGAACACCGGGGAGCTGTTTTTT.

The chain joins TRBV4-3 to TRBJ1-1; tentative D call: TRBD1 (5 bases). The CDR3 totals 15 residues. The V gene's germline CDR1 is LGHNA and CDR2 YSLEER. V was cut by 1 base and J by 2 bases, with 11 bases left in between. CDR3 residues: CASSQVPGGNTEAFF. The DNA of the CDR3 is TGCGCCAGCAGCCAAGTGCCGGGGGGAAACACTGAAGCTTTCTTT.